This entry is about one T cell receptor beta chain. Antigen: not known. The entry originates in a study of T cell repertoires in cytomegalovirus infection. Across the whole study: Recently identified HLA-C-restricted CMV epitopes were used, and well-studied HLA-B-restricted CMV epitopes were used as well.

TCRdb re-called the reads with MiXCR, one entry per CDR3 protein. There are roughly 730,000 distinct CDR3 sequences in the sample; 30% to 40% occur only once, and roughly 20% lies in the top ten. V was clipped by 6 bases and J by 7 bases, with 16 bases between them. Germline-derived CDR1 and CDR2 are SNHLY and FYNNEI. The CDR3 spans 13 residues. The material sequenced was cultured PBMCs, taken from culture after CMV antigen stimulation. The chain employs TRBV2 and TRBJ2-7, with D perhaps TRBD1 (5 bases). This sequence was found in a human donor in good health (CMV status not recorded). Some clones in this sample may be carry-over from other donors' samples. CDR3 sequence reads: CASRVGATVEQYF. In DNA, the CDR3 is TGTGCCAGCAGAGTAGGGGCTACGGTAGAGCAGTACTTC.